This T cell receptor (beta chain) is drawn from a study of Graves' ophthalmopathy and Graves' hyperthyroidism. As diagnostic evidence, clinical symptoms, serum thyroxine, TRAb, thyroid ultrasound and orbital computed tomography were relied upon. RNA transcripts were the template, and TCR beta CDR3 regions were amplified from them. In the first round, RT-PCR was carried out with HTBI primers, and a multiplex PCR formed the second round. Each CDR3 protein gets one entry after TCRdb re-called the multiplex PCR reads with MiXCR. The table lists roughly 350,000 distinct CDR3 sequences, about a sixth of them singletons, with roughly 2.3% in the top ten. This clonotype was counted ten times or more. From germline, CDR1 is MNHNS and CDR2 SASEGT. V was clipped by 3 bases and J by 0 bases; unmatched bases: 2. The CDR3 has 15 amino acids.

The sample consisted of peripheral blood. The TCR comes from an adult woman with stable Graves' hyperthyroidism. This chain links TRBV6-1 with TRBJ1-2, with 9 bases that match TRBD1. The CDR3 here is CASSEGTGTNYGYTF. CDR3 bases: TGTGCCAGCAGTGAGGGGACAGGGACTAACTATGGCTACACCTTC.